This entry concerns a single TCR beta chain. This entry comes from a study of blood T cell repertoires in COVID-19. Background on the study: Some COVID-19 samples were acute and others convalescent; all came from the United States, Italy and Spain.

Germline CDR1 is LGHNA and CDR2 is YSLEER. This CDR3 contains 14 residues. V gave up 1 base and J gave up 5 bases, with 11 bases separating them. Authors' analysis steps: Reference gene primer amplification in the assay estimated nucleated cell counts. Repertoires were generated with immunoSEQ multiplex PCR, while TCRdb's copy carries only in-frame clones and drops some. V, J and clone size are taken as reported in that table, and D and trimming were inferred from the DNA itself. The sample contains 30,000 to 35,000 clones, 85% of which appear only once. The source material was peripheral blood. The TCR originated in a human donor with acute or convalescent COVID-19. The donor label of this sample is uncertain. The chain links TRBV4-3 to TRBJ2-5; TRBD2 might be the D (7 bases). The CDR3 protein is CASSQVGGAETQYF. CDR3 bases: TGCGCCAGCAGCCAAGTAGGGGGGGCCGAGACCCAGTACTTC.